This T cell receptor (beta chain) stems from a study of control samples from healthy donors and cancer patients. The V and J ends lost 5 bases and 1 base respectively, with 12 bases between them. CDR3 length: 15 amino acids. The germline gives CDR1 MNHEY, CDR2 SVGEGT. Assay: immunoSEQ multiplex PCR; the TCRdb copy retains only in-frame clones and omits some. Of fewer than 40,000 clones listed, under 95% were seen once; the top ten hold 1.7%. J is TRBJ1-5 and V is TRBV6-2 or TRBV6-3, with D perhaps matching TRBD1 (6 bases). The TCR was taken from a man aged 40-49 years with colorectal cancer. The sample consisted of PBMCs. CDR3 coding DNA: TGTGCCAGCAGTCAACCGGGACAAAGCAATCAGCCCCAGCATTTT. Translated: CASSQPGQSNQPQHF.